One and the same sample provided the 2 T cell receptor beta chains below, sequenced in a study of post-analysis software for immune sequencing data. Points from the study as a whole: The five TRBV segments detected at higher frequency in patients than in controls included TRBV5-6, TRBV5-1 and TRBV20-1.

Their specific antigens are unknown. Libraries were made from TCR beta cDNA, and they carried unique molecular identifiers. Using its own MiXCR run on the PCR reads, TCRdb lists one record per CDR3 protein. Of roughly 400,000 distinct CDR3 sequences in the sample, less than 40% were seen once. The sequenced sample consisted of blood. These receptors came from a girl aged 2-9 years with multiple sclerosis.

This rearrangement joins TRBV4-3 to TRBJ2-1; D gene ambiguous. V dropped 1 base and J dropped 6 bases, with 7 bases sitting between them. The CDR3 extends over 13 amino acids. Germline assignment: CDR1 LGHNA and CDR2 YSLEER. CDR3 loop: CASSQAWGNEQFF. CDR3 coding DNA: TGCGCCAGCAGCCAAGCTTGGGGCAATGAGCAGTTCTTC.

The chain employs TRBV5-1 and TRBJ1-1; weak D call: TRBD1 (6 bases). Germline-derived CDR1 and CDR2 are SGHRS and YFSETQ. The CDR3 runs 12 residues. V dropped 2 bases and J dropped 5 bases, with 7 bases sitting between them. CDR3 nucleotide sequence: TGCGCCAGCAGCTTCCAGGGGACTGAAGCTTTCTTT. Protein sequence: CASSFQGTEAFF.